A selection of T cell receptor beta chains follows, all from one sample in a study of blood T cell repertoires in COVID-19. Some clones are missing from TCRdb's copy, which holds only in-frame ones; the method was immunoSEQ multiplex PCR. The data show roughly 130,000 clones, about 80% seen once. The specimen sequenced was peripheral blood. The receptor set was obtained from a woman aged 45-65 years with acute or convalescent COVID-19. The CDR3 runs from the conserved cysteine through the conserved F or W. D genes are given only for firm matches. Some rows have no size entry. The others give once, few or many, or a class for an expanded clone.

>once|TRBJ2-7|.|TRBV5-1
CASSLTGTRDFYEQYF
TGCGCCAGCAGCTTGACCGGGACAAGGGATTTCTACGAGCAGTACTTC
>.|TRBJ2-3|TRBD1|TRBV5-4
CASSVGQGAGDTQYF
TGTGCCAGCAGCGTGGGACAGGGTGCAGGAGATACGCAGTATTTT
>.|TRBJ1-1|.|TRBV19
CASSPTADTEAFF
TGTGCCAGTAGTCCAACAGCCGACACTGAAGCTTTCTTT
>.|TRBJ2-3|TRBD2|TRBV14
CASSYHGLAGADTQYF
TGTGCCAGCAGCTACCATGGGCTAGCGGGGGCCGATACGCAGTATTTT
>once|TRBJ1-2|.|TRBV5-6
CASSLVGVNYGYTF
TGTGCCAGCAGCTTAGTAGGGGTTAACTATGGCTACACCTTC
>.|TRBJ1-1|.|TRBV4-1
CASSQGTASNTEAFF
TGCGCCAGCAGCCAAGGCACTGCCTCGAACACTGAAGCTTTCTTT
>many|TRBJ1-2|TRBD1|TRBV6-4
CASRSRDREEAYGYTF
TGTGCCAGCAGGTCCCGGGACAGGGAGGAGGCCTATGGCTACACCTTC
>.|TRBJ1-3|.|TRBV6-1
CASSEFSRGNTIYF
TGTGCCAGCAGTGAATTTAGCCGGGGAAACACCATATATTTT
>.|TRBJ1-2|TRBD1|TRBV28
CASSSGQFAGYTF
TGTGCCAGCAGTTCGGGACAGTTCGCGGGCTACACCTTC
>.|TRBJ2-3|.|TRBV11-3
CASSLRQTDTQYF
TGTGCCAGCAGCTTAAGACAGACAGATACGCAGTATTTT
>.|TRBJ1-1|.|TRBV18
CASSPDNTNTEAFF
TGTGCCAGCTCACCGGACAACACCAACACTGAAGCTTTCTTT
>.|TRBJ1-5|TRBD1|TRBV2
CASSGQGLHQPQHF
TGTGCCAGCAGTGGACAGGGTCTTCATCAGCCCCAGCATTTT
>.|TRBJ1-1|.|TRBV9
CASSVDGGREAFF
TGTGCCAGCAGCGTAGATGGGGGGAGGGAAGCTTTCTTT
>.|TRBJ1-4|TRBD1|TRBV9
CASSRAPLTGMGEKLFF
TGTGCCAGCAGCCGCGCCCCCTTGACAGGGATGGGGGAAAAACTGTTTTTT
>.|TRBJ1-2|TRBD1|TRBV5-1
CASSPLLGQGDYGYTF
TGCGCCAGCAGCCCCCTCCTAGGACAGGGAGACTATGGCTACACCTTC
>.|TRBJ2-2|.|TRBV21-1
CASSNTSGALTGELFF
TGTGCCAGCAGCAACACTAGCGGGGCTCTCACCGGGGAGCTGTTTTTT
>.|TRBJ1-2|TRBD1|TRBV30
CAWMPNHQTDRVVYGYTF
TGTGCCTGGATGCCGAACCATCAAACGGACAGGGTAGTATATGGCTACACCTTC
>.|TRBJ2-1|.|TRBV18
CASSHGTSLHNEQFF
TGTGCCAGCTCACACGGGACTTCCCTCCACAATGAGCAGTTCTTC
>.|TRBJ2-6|.|TRBV4-2
CASSRTASSLRANVLTF
TGTGCCAGCAGCCGGACAGCTTCCTCTCTGCGGGCCAACGTCCTGACTTTC
>.|TRBJ1-6|.|TRBV14
CASSYQLYSPLHF
TGTGCCAGCAGCTACCAACTTTATTCACCCCTCCACTTT
>.|TRBJ1-6|TRBD1|TRBV19
CASSSRTGINNSPLHF
TGTGCCAGTAGTTCTCGGACAGGGATAAATAATTCACCCCTCCACTTT
>.|TRBJ2-1|.|TRBV5-4
CASSLATGDIYNEQFF
TGTGCCAGCAGCTTGGCCACAGGAGACATCTACAATGAGCAGTTCTTC
>.|TRBJ1-2|.|TRBV28
CASSLTQGLGGYTF
TGTGCCAGCAGTTTAACTCAGGGCCTCGGTGGCTACACCTTC
>many|TRBJ2-7|TRBD1|TRBV7-2
CASSLGVTGTGSHEQYF
TGTGCCAGCAGCTTGGGCGTTACCGGGACAGGGTCCCACGAGCAGTACTTC
>.|TRBJ2-3|.|TRBV12-2
CASRLGGTGITDTQYF
TGTGCAAGTCGCTTAGGGGGGACAGGGATCACAGATACGCAGTATTTT
>.|TRBJ1-1|TRBD1|TRBV9
CASSVSPGTGGLEAFF
TGTGCCAGCAGCGTATCCCCCGGGACAGGGGGCCTTGAAGCTTTCTTT
>.|TRBJ2-7|.|TRBV7-8
CASSSDHDTEQYF
TGTGCCAGCAGCTCAGATCACGATACCGAGCAGTACTTC
>.|TRBJ2-7|TRBD2|TRBV6-5
CASWGSGGNSYEQYF
TGTGCCAGCTGGGGTAGCGGGGGAAACTCCTACGAGCAGTACTTC
>once|TRBJ2-7|.|TRBV3-1/TRBV3-2
CASSQSRLSYEQYF
TGTGCCAGCAGCCAATCTAGACTCTCCTACGAGCAGTACTTC
>.|TRBJ2-1|.|TRBV30
CAGRGDSPNEQFF
TGTGCCGGCCGCGGGGACAGCCCCAATGAGCAGTTCTTC
>.|TRBJ1-1|.|TRBV11-1
CASSLTKNTEAFF
TGTGCCAGCAGCCTGACAAAGAACACTGAAGCTTTCTTT
>once|TRBJ1-6|TRBD1|TRBV5-6
CASSLGDLGQDSLHF
TGTGCCAGCAGCTTAGGGGATCTGGGACAGGATTCCCTCCACTTT
>few|TRBJ2-1|TRBD1|TRBV3-1/TRBV3-2
CASSQMGTGGQYNEQFF
TGTGCCAGCAGCCAAATGGGTACAGGGGGTCAATACAATGAGCAGTTCTTC
>.|TRBJ1-1|TRBD1|TRBV3-1/TRBV3-2
CASSSSPGTGNEGAFF
TGTGCCAGCAGCTCAAGTCCCGGGACAGGGAATGAAGGAGCTTTCTTT
>.|TRBJ1-1|.|TRBV2
CASSVRGLEEAFF
TGTGCCAGCAGTGTAAGAGGACTGGAGGAAGCTTTCTTT
>.|TRBJ1-1|.|TRBV5-1
CASSLGTAFTEAFF
TGCGCCAGCAGCTTGGGGACAGCCTTCACTGAAGCTTTCTTT
>few|TRBJ1-6|TRBD1|TRBV6-1
CASSGTGLIRHNSPLHF
TGTGCCAGCAGTGGGACAGGGCTCATAAGACATAATTCACCCCTCCACTTT
>.|TRBJ1-4|.|TRBV6-5
CASSLRGRGEKLFF
TGTGCCAGCAGCTTAAGAGGAAGGGGAGAAAAACTGTTTTTT
>.|TRBJ2-2|.|TRBV7-9
CASSQASGELFF
TGTGCCAGCAGCCAGGCATCCGGGGAGCTGTTTTTT
>.|TRBJ2-3|TRBD1|TRBV28
CASSLQGAGDTQYF
TGTGCCAGCAGTTTACAGGGGGCTGGGGATACGCAGTATTTT
>.|TRBJ2-3|TRBD1|TRBV5-6
CASRPRDRLGYTQYF
TGTGCCAGCAGACCTAGGGACAGGTTGGGGTATACGCAGTATTTT
>.|TRBJ1-4|.|TRBV3-1/TRBV3-2
CASSRDRLATNEKLFF
TGTGCCAGCAGTCGAGACAGACTTGCAACTAATGAAAAACTGTTTTTT
>once|TRBJ1-4|TRBD1|TRBV19
CASSTRTGGNEKLFF
TGTGCCAGTAGTACCCGGACAGGGGGAAATGAAAAACTGTTTTTT
>.|TRBJ1-1|TRBD1|TRBV18
CASSPPGQGSVSTEAFF
TGTGCCAGCTCACCGCCGGGACAGGGGAGCGTCAGCACTGAAGCTTTCTTT
>.|TRBJ1-6|.|TRBV19
CASSPKGYSYNSPLHF
TGTGCCAGTAGCCCTAAGGGGTACTCCTATAATTCACCCCTCCACTTT
>.|TRBJ1-1|.|TRBV25-1
CASSERSNTEAFF
TGTGCCAGCAGTGAGCGGTCTAACACTGAAGCTTTCTTT
>.|TRBJ2-3|TRBD2|TRBV10-1
CASSEQSGGFGTQYF
TGCGCCAGCAGTGAGCAGAGCGGGGGTTTCGGTACGCAGTATTTT
>.|TRBJ1-6|.|TRBV28
CASSPQDILYSPLHF
TGTGCCAGCAGTCCCCAGGACATCCTGTATTCACCCCTCCACTTT
>.|TRBJ2-1|TRBD1|TRBV12-3/TRBV12-4
CASSLTGDSEQFF
TGTGCCAGCAGCCTAACAGGGGACAGCGAGCAGTTCTTC
>many|TRBJ1-1|.|TRBV30
CAWSVRSGLTEAFF
TGTGCCTGGAGTGTACGTTCGGGTTTGACTGAAGCTTTCTTT
>.|TRBJ2-3|.|TRBV5-6
CASSLRTVSTDTQYF
TGTGCCAGCAGCTTGCGAACGGTTAGCACAGATACGCAGTATTTT
>.|TRBJ2-3|.|TRBV10-2
CASRSFTDTQYF
TGCGCCAGCAGATCTTTTACAGATACGCAGTATTTT
>few|TRBJ1-6|TRBD1|TRBV4-2
CASSHGQGVDSPLHF
TGTGCCAGCAGCCACGGACAGGGGGTGGATTCACCCCTCCACTTT
>.|TRBJ1-5|.|TRBV21-1
CASSTEDRVCQPQHF
TGTGCCAGCAGCACCGAAGACAGGGTCTGTCAGCCCCAGCATTTT
>.|TRBJ1-2|.|TRBV6-5
CASRGRQVLYGYTF
TGTGCCAGCAGGGGTCGACAGGTACTCTATGGCTACACCTTC
>.|TRBJ1-1|TRBD1|TRBV6-5
CASSQTGDTEAFF
TGTGCCAGCAGTCAAACAGGGGACACTGAAGCTTTCTTT
>few|TRBJ1-1|.|TRBV5-4
CASSWGAGEAFF
TGTGCCAGCAGCTGGGGCGCGGGAGAAGCTTTCTTT
>.|TRBJ1-2|.|TRBV5-1
CASRDIPNYGYTF
TGCGCCAGCAGGGACATCCCTAACTATGGCTACACCTTC
>.|TRBJ1-2|TRBD1|TRBV5-1
CASSSTGDGYTF
TGCGCCAGCAGCTCGACAGGGGATGGCTACACCTTC